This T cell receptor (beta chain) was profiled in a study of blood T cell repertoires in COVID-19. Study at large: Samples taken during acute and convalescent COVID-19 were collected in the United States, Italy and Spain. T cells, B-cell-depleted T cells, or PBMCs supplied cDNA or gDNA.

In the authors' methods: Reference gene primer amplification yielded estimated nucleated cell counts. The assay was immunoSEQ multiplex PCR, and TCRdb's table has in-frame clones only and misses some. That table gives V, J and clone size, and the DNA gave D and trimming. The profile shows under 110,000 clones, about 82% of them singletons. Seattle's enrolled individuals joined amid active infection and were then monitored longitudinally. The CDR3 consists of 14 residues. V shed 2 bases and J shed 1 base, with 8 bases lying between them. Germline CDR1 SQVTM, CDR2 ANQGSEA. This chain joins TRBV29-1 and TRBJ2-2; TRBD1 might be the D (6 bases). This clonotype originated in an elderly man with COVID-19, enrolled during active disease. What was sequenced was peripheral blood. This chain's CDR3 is CSVEQGLNTGELFF. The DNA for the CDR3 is TGCAGCGTTGAACAGGGGTTGAACACCGGGGAGCTGTTTTTT.